This T cell receptor beta chain derives from a study of identical twins. This clonotype was observed a few times. As yet, its antigen is unknown. From the 5' RACE reads, TCRdb called clonotypes with MiXCR, one entry per CDR3 protein. The sample holds 250,000 or so distinct CDR3 sequences, approximately 7% seen once. Germline values: CDR1 SEHNR, CDR2 FQNEAQ (reference sequence). V lost 4 bases and J lost 4, with 8 bases in between. The CDR3 covers 13 residues. Study-wide points: Invariant MAIT and iNKT cells are populations that could partly confound zero-insertion analyses. The models systematically underestimated how much out-of-frame TCR alpha was shared in monozygotic twins.

A further study also used this sample, focusing on yellow fever vaccine responses in identical twins.

The chain recombines TRBV7-9 with TRBJ2-1, with D perhaps TRBD2 (5 bases). The receptor was isolated from a woman aged 18-35 years in good health. Sequencing was performed on memory (CD45RO+) T cells sorted from blood. CDR3 amino acids: CASSSGVYNEQFF. CDR3 sequence (DNA): TGTGCCAGCAGCTCCGGGGTTTACAATGAGCAGTTCTTC. The full variable domain, completed using reference TRBV7-9 and TRBJ2-1, is DTGVSQNPRHKITKRGQNVTFRCDPISEHNRLYWYRQTLGQGPEFLTYFQNEAQLEKSRLLSDRFSAERPKGSFSTLEIQRTEQGDSAMYLCASSSGVYNEQFFGPGTRLTVL.